The 20 T cell receptor beta chains listed next were all sequenced from one sample in a study of siplizumab effects on memory and regulatory T cells. Libraries were prepared by immunoSEQ multiplex PCR; TCRdb keeps only in-frame clonotypes and omits some of them. The sample lists about 97,000 clones, around 90% occurring once. The specimen was non-Treg CD4+ T cells sorted from blood. The receptor source for this set is a human donor in good health.

The rearrangement joins TRBV7-9 to TRBJ1-5, with unresolved D. The CDR3 spans 13 residues. Germline CDR1 SEHNR, CDR2 FQNEAQ (reference sequence). Between the trimmed V and J ends, which lost 5 bases and 7 bases, there was a span of 12 bases. The CDR3 reads CASSPPGGQPQHF. The CDR3 region has the DNA TGTGCCAGCAGCCCCCCGGGAGGACAGCCCCAGCATTTT.

The chain combines TRBV30 with TRBJ1-4; 9 bases agree with TRBD1. The V gene's germline CDR1 is GTSNPN and CDR2 SVGIG (reference sequence). V dropped 8 bases and J dropped 8; count of bases not matched to a gene: 6. The length of the CDR3 is 12 residues. This CDR3 is CAQGQGREKLFF. CDR3 bases: TGTGCCCAGGGACAGGGCAGGGAAAAACTGTTTTTT.

The chain has TRBV5-1 and TRBJ2-5; 7 bases align to TRBD1. This CDR3 has 16 amino acids. The V and J ends lost 2 bases and 2 bases, in that order; junction bases with no gene match: 9. Looked up from germline, CDR1 is SGHRS and CDR2 is YFSETQ. The CDR3 here is CASSFPTGQPQETQYF. The CDR3 region has the DNA TGCGCCAGCAGCTTTCCAACGGGACAGCCACAAGAGACCCAGTACTTC.

J is TRBJ2-1 and V is TRBV7-3; 9 bases are shared with TRBD1. The CDR3 length is 15 residues. V was pared by 5 bases and J by 6 bases, with 8 bases of the junction left unmatched. Germline lookup yields CDR1 SGHTA and CDR2 FQGTGA. DNA of the CDR3: TGTGCCAGCAGCCTGGGACAGGGTAGGATCAATGAGCAGTTCTTC. Its translation: CASSLGQGRINEQFF.

The V and J genes are TRBV6-1 and TRBJ1-4; D is possibly TRBD1 (6 bases). V was clipped by 4 bases and J by 8 bases, with 14 bases between them. CDR3 size: 14 residues. Germline CDR1 is MNHNS and CDR2 is SASEGT. The CDR3 here is CASSGRGGEEKLFF. The CDR3 bases are TGTGCCAGCAGTGGCAGGGGAGGTGAAGAAAAACTGTTTTTT.

CDR3 loop: CSVGGGGNYEQYF. As DNA, the CDR3 is TGCAGCGTTGGTGGCGGTGGGAACTACGAGCAGTACTTC. This chain joins TRBV29-1 and TRBJ2-7; no clear D. Trimming took off 4 bases at V and 3 bases at J, with 13 bases between the two ends. Germline CDR1 is SQVTM and CDR2 is ANQGSEA. The CDR3 has 13 amino acids.

The rearrangement joins TRBV4-1 to TRBJ2-1; D is perhaps TRBD2 (6 bases). Trimming took off 0 bases at V and 9 bases at J, with 15 bases between the two ends. The CDR3 length is 15 residues. Germline V CDR1 and CDR2: MGHRA, YSYEKL. The CDR3 loop is CASSQDWGGFGEQFF. The CDR3 bases are TGCGCCAGCAGCCAAGACTGGGGAGGATTTGGTGAGCAGTTCTTC.

The gene calls are TRBV6-5 and TRBJ1-5; 11 bases line up with TRBD1. CDR1 MNHEY and CDR2 SVGAGI come from the germline V gene. The CDR3 extends over 13 amino acids. Trimming took 8 bases from V and 6 from J; bases not matched to a gene: 3. The CDR3 sequence: CASGQGAFQPQHF. CDR3 coding DNA: TGTGCCAGCGGACAGGGGGCTTTTCAGCCCCAGCATTTT.

Of note for this clone: Additional DNA sequences in this sample encode the identical CDR3. V and J are TRBV6-6 and TRBJ1-4; no firm D call. This CDR3 comprises 13 residues. The V gene lost 2 bases and the J gene lost 3 bases, with 4 bases spanning the gap. Germline V gives CDR1 MNHNY, CDR2 SVGAGI (reference sequence). DNA of the CDR3: TGTGCCAGCAGTTACCGATCTAATGAAAAACTGTTTTTT. This encodes CASSYRSNEKLFF.

The chain carries TRBV27 and TRBJ1-1; 12 bases align to TRBD1. Germline lookup yields CDR1 MNHEY and CDR2 SMNVEV (reference sequence). The CDR3 length is 14 residues. With V trimmed by 4 bases and J by 10 bases, 7 bases remained unmatched. The CDR3 loop is CASSSRDRGRGAFF. The CDR3 DNA sequence: TGTGCCAGCAGTTCTCGGGACAGGGGGCGCGGAGCTTTCTTT.

The chain recombines TRBV25-1 with TRBJ2-2, with D possibly TRBD1 on 6 matching bases. This CDR3 has 13 amino acids. Trimming stripped 4 bases from V and 13 bases from J, with 16 bases between. CDR1 MGHDK and CDR2 SYGVNS come from the germline V gene. The CDR3 protein is CASSGDRRRGLFF. The CDR3, as DNA: TGTGCCAGCAGTGGAGACAGGCGCCGCGGGCTGTTTTTT.

CDR3 amino acids: CASSALGGFTDTQYF. Here the CDR3 DNA reads TGTGCCAGCAGCGCACTCGGGGGGTTTACAGATACGCAGTATTTT. The gene calls are TRBV9 and TRBJ2-3; 7 nucleotides line up with TRBD2. The CDR3 runs to 15 residues. V lost 3 bases to trimming and J lost 3 bases; unmatched junction nucleotides: 7. In germline, CDR1 is SGDLS, CDR2 YYNGEE.

The J gene is TRBJ1-1, the V gene TRBV6-5; the D is unclear. Germline CDR1 and CDR2: MNHEY and SVGAGI. Trimming left V 4 bases short and J 7 bases short, with 13 bases between. The CDR3 runs to 13 residues. CDR3 DNA sequence: TGTGCCAGCAGTTTCTTGACGAGACATGAAGCTTTCTTT. The encoded protein is CASSFLTRHEAFF.

The chain has TRBV19 and TRBJ2-1; a possible D gene is TRBD1 (5 bases). This CDR3 contains 16 residues. The V gene's germline CDR1 is LNHDA and CDR2 SQIVND (reference sequence). V lost 3 bases and J lost 0, with 12 bases in between. The CDR3 region is CASSIQGGPSYNEQFF. The CDR3 region has the DNA TGTGCCAGTAGTATTCAGGGCGGACCCTCCTACAATGAGCAGTTCTTC. Full variable domain (remainder filled in from reference TRBV19 and TRBJ2-1): DGGITQSPKYLFRKEGQNVTLSCEQNLNHDAMYWYRQDPGQGLRLIYYSQIVNDFQKGDIAEGYSVSREKKESFPLTVTSAQKNPTAFYLCASSIQGGPSYNEQFFGPGTRLTVL.

The rearrangement joins TRBV7-9 to TRBJ2-1; 8 bases agree with TRBD2. The trim removed 2 bases at V and 4 bases at J, leaving 4 bases unmatched. Germline V gene lookup returns CDR1 SEHNR and CDR2 FQNEAQ (reference sequence). There are 15 residues in the CDR3. CDR3 in amino acids: CASSLLAGQYNEQFF. The CDR3 DNA is TGTGCCAGCAGCTTACTAGCGGGCCAATACAATGAGCAGTTCTTC.

J is TRBJ2-7 and V is TRBV29-1; a weak D match, TRBD2 (6 bases). This CDR3 spans 13 amino acids. In germline, CDR1 is SQVTM, CDR2 ANQGSEA. V shed 5 bases and J shed 4 bases, with 15 bases lying between them. The CDR3 bases are TGCAGCGTTCGGGACTTGGGTCTGTACGAGCAGTACTTC. This gives the protein CSVRDLGLYEQYF.

The V gene is TRBV28, the J gene TRBJ1-3, with a possible D match to TRBD1 (5 bases). Trimming took off 4 bases at V and 0 bases at J, with 10 bases between the two ends. CDR1 and CDR2 (germline): MDHEN, SYDVKM. The CDR3 contains 15 residues. The CDR3 loop is CASSSGRFSGNTIYF. CDR3 sequence (DNA): TGTGCCAGCAGTTCGGGACGCTTCTCTGGAAACACCATATATTTT.

This sequence joins TRBV7-2 and TRBJ1-1; D is unresolved. Germline values: CDR1 SGHTA, CDR2 FQGNSA. V was clipped by 3 bases and J by 4 bases, with 9 bases between them. This CDR3 is built from 13 residues. In DNA, the CDR3 is TGTGCCAGCAGCTTGGAAAGACTCACTGAAGCTTTCTTT. This translates into CASSLERLTEAFF. Full variable domain (missing parts from reference TRBV7-2 and TRBJ1-1): GAGVSQSPSNKVTEKGKDVELRCDPISGHTALYWYRQSLGQGLEFLIYFQGNSAPDKSGLPSDRFSAERTGGSVSTLTIQRTQQEDSAVYLCASSLERLTEAFFGQGTRLTVV.

The chain recombines TRBV5-4 with TRBJ1-2; D is possibly TRBD1 (5 bases). Trimming took off 5 bases at V and 4 bases at J, with 9 bases between the two ends. The CDR3 is 12 amino acids. Per the germline V gene, CDR1 is SGHNT and CDR2 is YYREEE (reference sequence). The CDR3 DNA is TGTGCCAGCAGTCTCGACAGCTATGGCTACACCTTC. Amino acid sequence: CASSLDSYGYTF.

This chain joins TRBV4-3 and TRBJ2-1; 11 bases are shared with TRBD2. CDR3 length: 16 amino acids. Germline V gene sequence: CDR1 LGHNA, CDR2 YSLEER. With 0 bases clipped from V and 7 bases from J, the junction kept 5 bases outside the gene matches. Written as DNA, the CDR3 is TGCGCCAGCAGCCAAGATCCTAGCGGGAGGAGGAATGAGCAGTTCTTC. Translation gives CASSQDPSGRRNEQFF.